The entry below gives a single TCR beta chain sequence along with its context. The repertoire was sequenced with immunoSEQ multiplex PCR; TCRdb's copy has only in-frame clones and lacks some. Counted here are 2 million to 3 million clones, 93% occurring once; the ten biggest clones make up 0.36%. This sample is drawn from a study of shared clonotypes between healthy human individuals. The receptor was isolated from a man in his late teens or twenties in good health. Some clones in this sample may be carry-over from other donors' samples. The sample comprised naive CD4+ T cells from PBMCs. The subset here: CD45RA+ positively selected.

CDR3 region: CASSSSRWSGDEQYF. The CDR3 DNA is TGTGCCAGTAGTAGTTCGCGGTGGTCTGGGGACGAGCAGTACTTC. V gene TRBV19 combines with J gene TRBJ2-7; no firm D call. The V gene's germline CDR1 is LNHDA and CDR2 SQIVND (reference sequence). The CDR3 is 15 amino acids. V was trimmed by 4 bases and J by 5 bases, leaving 18 bases between them.